This TCR beta chain was found in a study of blood T cell repertoires in COVID-19. Overall study: The United States, Italy and Spain were the sources of the acute and convalescent COVID-19 samples. Sample material is recorded as cDNA or gDNA derived from T cells, B-cell-depleted T cells, or PBMCs.

Followed over time, Seattle patients had been enrolled while infection was active. Per the authors' pipeline: The authors estimated nucleated cell counts from reference gene primer amplification. Profiled with immunoSEQ multiplex PCR; TCRdb holds only in-frame clones, not every one. V, J and clone size are taken as reported in that table, and D and trimming were inferred from the DNA itself. Seen here are 200,000 to 250,000 clones, under 85% observed once, and the top ten hold around 1.3%. From germline, CDR1 is MDHEN and CDR2 SYDVKM. The CDR3 is 17 residues long. V was pared by 3 bases and J by 0 bases, with 7 bases of the junction left unmatched.

Source material: peripheral blood. The receptor was isolated from a woman in her 30s with COVID-19, enrolled during active disease. The rearrangement uses TRBV28 and TRBJ2-1; 8 bases match TRBD2. Written as DNA, the CDR3 is TGTGCCAGCAGTTTTCCGGGACTAGGAAGCTCCTACAATGAGCAGTTCTTC. It translates to CASSFPGLGSSYNEQFF.